This T cell receptor beta chain was identified during a study of OX40 agonist ivuxolimab in advanced cancers. Per germline, CDR1 MNHNY and CDR2 SVGAGI (reference sequence). Trimming shortened V by 5 bases and J by 7 bases, and 12 bases separated the two germline ends. The CDR3 runs 12 residues. Clones were sequenced by immunoSEQ multiplex PCR, and TCRdb holds only the in-frame ones, with some missing. The repertoire holds 120,000 or so clones, with over 85% as singletons. The clonotype comes from an adult with an advanced solid tumor such as melanoma, head and neck, liver or kidney cancer. The V gene is TRBV6-6, the J gene TRBJ2-7; no clear D. Sequencing was performed on CD4+ or CD8+ T cells sorted from blood, taken in a trial of the OX40 agonist ivuxolimab. The CDR3 sequence: CASSSPEGEQYF. CDR3 coding DNA: TGTGCCAGCAGTAGCCCTGAAGGGGAGCAGTACTTC.